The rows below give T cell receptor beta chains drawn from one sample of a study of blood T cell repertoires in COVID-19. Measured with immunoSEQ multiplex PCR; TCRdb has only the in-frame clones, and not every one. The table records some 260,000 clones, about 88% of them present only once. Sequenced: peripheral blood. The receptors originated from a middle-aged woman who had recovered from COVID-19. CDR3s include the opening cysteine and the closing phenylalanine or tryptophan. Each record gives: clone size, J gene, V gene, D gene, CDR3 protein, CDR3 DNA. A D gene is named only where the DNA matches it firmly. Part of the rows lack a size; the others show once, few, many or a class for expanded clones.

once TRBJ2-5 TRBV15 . CATSSRWDTLETQYF TGTGCCACCAGCAGCCGATGGGACACCCTGGAGACCCAGTACTTC
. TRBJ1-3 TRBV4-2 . CASSQDRGRGNTIYF TGTGCCAGCAGCCAAGACAGGGGAAGAGGAAACACCATATATTTT
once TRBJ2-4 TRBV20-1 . CSASSAGKKNIQYF TGCAGTGCTAGTTCCGCGGGAAAGAAAAACATTCAGTACTTC
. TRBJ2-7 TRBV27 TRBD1 CASRCDLRDRASESSYEQYF TGTGCCAGCAGGTGCGACCTCCGGGACAGGGCTAGCGAGAGCTCCTACGAGCAGTACTTC
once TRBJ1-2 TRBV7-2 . CASSSGVVGGYTF TGTGCCAGCAGCTCAGGGGTAGTAGGTGGCTACACCTTC
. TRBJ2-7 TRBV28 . CASRPGTYEQYF TGTGCCAGCAGACCGGGGACCTACGAGCAGTACTTC
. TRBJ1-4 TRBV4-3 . CASSQDGNGRNEKLFF TGCGCCAGCAGCCAAGATGGTAACGGGAGGAATGAAAAACTGTTTTTT
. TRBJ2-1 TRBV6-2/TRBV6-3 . CASSYFDNEQFF TGTGCCAGCAGTTACTTCGACAATGAGCAGTTCTTC
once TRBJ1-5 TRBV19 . CASSIDRRGGQPQHF TGTGCCAGTAGTATAGATAGAAGGGGCGGTCAGCCCCAGCATTTT
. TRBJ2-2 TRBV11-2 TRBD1 CASSLAGGWTGELFF TGTGCCAGCAGCTTAGCAGGGGGCTGGACCGGGGAGCTGTTTTTT
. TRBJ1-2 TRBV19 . CASRISQGWGYTF TGTGCCAGTAGAATTTCTCAGGGGTGGGGCTACACCTTC